The 7 T cell receptor beta chains presented below share a single source sample, sequenced in a study of shared clonotypes between healthy human individuals. Sequencing used immunoSEQ multiplex PCR; TCRdb keeps in-frame clones, though not all of them. The sample has roughly 1,000,000 clones; about 80% are singletons. The specimen sequenced was memory CD4+ T cells from PBMCs. Subset in this sample: CD45RA-negative fraction. All receptors come from a man between 18 and 35 years old in good health. Some clones in this sample may be carry-over from other donors' samples.

J is TRBJ1-2 and V is TRBV5-5; D remains ambiguous. Trimming left V 1 base short and J 3 bases short, with 10 bases between. CDR1 is SGHKS, CDR2 YYEKEE, per germline (reference sequence). This CDR3 spans 14 amino acids. Written as DNA, the CDR3 is TGTGCCAGCAGCTTGTTCGGGCACGACTATGGCTACACCTTC. Translation: CASSLFGHDYGYTF.

The rearrangement joins TRBV5-6 to TRBJ2-7, with D hard to call. V gave up 4 bases and J gave up 4 bases, with 15 bases separating them. Per germline, CDR1 SGHDT and CDR2 YYEEEE. The CDR3 extends over 14 amino acids. CDR3 residues: CASSPGPAPYEQYF. The CDR3, as DNA: TGTGCCAGCAGCCCCGGCCCGGCTCCTTACGAGCAGTACTTC. Using reference TRBV5-6 and TRBJ2-7 for the parts outside the CDR3, the full variable domain is DAGVTQSPTHLIKTRGQQVTLRCSPKSGHDTVSWYQQALGQGPQFIFQYYEEEERQRGNFPDRFSGHQFPNYSSELNVNALLLGDSALYLCASSPGPAPYEQYFGPGTRLTVT.

CDR3 loop: CATSRDPGQKNNEQFF. DNA of the CDR3: TGTGCCACCAGCAGAGATCCCGGACAGAAGAACAATGAGCAGTTCTTC. The chain combines TRBV15 with TRBJ2-1, with D perhaps matching TRBD1 (6 bases). The CDR3 has 16 amino acids. V lost 0 bases, J lost 5 bases, and 14 bases lay in between. Looked up from germline, CDR1 is LNHNV and CDR2 is YYDKDF (reference sequence).

The chain joins TRBV5-1 to TRBJ2-2; unclear D gene. This CDR3 is 16 amino acids long. Trimming removed 2 bases at V and 0 bases at J, with 11 bases between. Germline V lookup: CDR1 SGHRS, CDR2 YFSETQ. This chain's CDR3 is CASSFKRQPNTGELFF. CDR3 DNA: TGCGCCAGCAGCTTTAAACGACAACCGAACACCGGGGAGCTGTTTTTT.

V gene TRBV5-1 combines with J gene TRBJ2-5; 9 nucleotides agree with TRBD1. TRBJ2-7 matches the DNA end more closely, so the J call is doubtful. The CDR3 has 15 amino acids. Germline V CDR1 and CDR2: SGHRS, YFSETQ. Written as DNA, the CDR3 is TGCGCCAGCAGCCTAACCGGGACAGGGACCTACGAGCAGTACTTC. Protein: CASSLTGTGTYEQYF.

V gene TRBV19 combines with J gene TRBJ1-4; possibly TRBD1 for D (5 bases). Germline V gene lookup returns CDR1 LNHDA and CDR2 SQIVND (reference sequence). CDR3 size: 15 residues. Trimming took 3 bases from V and 6 from J, leaving 14 bases between them. CDR3 residues: CASSISGTAYEKLFF. DNA for the CDR3: TGTGCCAGTAGTATCTCGGGGACGGCGTATGAAAAACTGTTTTTT.

V is TRBV29-1 and J is TRBJ2-7; TRBD1 aligns across 8 bases. CDR1 SQVTM and CDR2 ANQGSEA come from the germline V gene. V shed 5 bases, J shed 2 bases, and the junction held 5 bases outside the gene matches. The CDR3 totals 13 residues. The CDR3 DNA sequence: TGCAGCGTTATCGACAGGGGACCCTACGAGCAGTACTTC. Encoded protein: CSVIDRGPYEQYF.